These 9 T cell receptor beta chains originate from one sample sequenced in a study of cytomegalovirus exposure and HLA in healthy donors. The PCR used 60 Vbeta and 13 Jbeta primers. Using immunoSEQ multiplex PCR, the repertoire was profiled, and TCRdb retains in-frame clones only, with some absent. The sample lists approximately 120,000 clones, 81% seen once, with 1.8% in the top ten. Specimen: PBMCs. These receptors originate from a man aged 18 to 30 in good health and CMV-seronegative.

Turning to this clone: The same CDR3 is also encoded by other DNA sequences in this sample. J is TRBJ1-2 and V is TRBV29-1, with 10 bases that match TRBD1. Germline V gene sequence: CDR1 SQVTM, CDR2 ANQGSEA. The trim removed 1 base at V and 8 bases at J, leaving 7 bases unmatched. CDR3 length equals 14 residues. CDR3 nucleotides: TGCAGCGTTGAAGGGGACAGGGGTCTGGGCGGCTACACCTTC. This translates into CSVEGDRGLGGYTF.

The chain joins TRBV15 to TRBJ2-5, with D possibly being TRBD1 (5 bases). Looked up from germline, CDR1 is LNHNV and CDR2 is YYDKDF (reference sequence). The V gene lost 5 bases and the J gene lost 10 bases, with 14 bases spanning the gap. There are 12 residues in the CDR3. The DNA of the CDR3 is TGTGCCACCAGCTCCCTAGGGGCGATCCAGTACTTC. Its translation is CATSSLGAIQYF.

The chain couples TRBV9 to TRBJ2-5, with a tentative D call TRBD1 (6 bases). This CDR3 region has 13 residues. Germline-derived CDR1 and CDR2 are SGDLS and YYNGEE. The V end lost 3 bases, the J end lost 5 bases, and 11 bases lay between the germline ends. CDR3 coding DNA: TGTGCCAGCAGCGCGCAGGGGCGGGAGACCCAGTACTTC. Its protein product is CASSAQGRETQYF.

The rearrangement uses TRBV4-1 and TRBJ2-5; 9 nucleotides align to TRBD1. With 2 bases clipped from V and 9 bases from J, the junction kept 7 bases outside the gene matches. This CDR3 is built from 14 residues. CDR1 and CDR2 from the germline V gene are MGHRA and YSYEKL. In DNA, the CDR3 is TGCGCCAGCAGCCAACCGGGACAGGGAAAGGCCCAGTACTTC. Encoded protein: CASSQPGQGKAQYF.

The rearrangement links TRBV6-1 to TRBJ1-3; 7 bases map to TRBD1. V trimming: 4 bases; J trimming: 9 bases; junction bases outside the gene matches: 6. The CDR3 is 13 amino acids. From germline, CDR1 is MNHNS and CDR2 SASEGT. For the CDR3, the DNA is TGTGCCAGCAGTGGTAACAGGGGTGGCACCATATATTTT. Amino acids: CASSGNRGGTIYF.

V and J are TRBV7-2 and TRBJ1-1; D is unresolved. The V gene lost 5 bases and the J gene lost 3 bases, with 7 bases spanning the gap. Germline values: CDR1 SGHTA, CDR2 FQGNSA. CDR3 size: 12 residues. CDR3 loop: CASSPRYTEAFF. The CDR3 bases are TGTGCCAGCAGCCCCCGTTACACTGAAGCTTTCTTT.

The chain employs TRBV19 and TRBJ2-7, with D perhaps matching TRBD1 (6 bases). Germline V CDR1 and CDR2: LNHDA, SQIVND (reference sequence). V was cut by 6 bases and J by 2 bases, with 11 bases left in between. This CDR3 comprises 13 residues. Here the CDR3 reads CASSLDRTYEQYF. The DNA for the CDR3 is TGTGCCAGTAGCCTGGACAGAACCTACGAGCAGTACTTC.

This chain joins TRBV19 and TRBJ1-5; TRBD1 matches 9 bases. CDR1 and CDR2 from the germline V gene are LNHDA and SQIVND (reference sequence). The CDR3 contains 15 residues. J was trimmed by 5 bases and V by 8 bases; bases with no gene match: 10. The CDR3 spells CASFDPGQGYQPQHF. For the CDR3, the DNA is TGTGCCAGTTTCGATCCGGGACAGGGTTATCAGCCCCAGCATTTT.

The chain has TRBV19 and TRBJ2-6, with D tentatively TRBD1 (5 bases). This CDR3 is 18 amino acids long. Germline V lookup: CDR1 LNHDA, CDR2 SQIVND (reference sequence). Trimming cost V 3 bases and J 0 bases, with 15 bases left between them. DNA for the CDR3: TGTGCCAGTAGTATCACCCAGGGTAGGGACTCTGGGGCCAACGTCCTGACTTTC. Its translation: CASSITQGRDSGANVLTF.